Included here is one TCR beta chain sequence, with context. The entry originates in a study of cytomegalovirus exposure and HLA in healthy donors. Germline CDR1 and CDR2: MGHRA and YSYEKL. The V and J ends lost 2 bases and 8 bases, in that order; junction bases with no gene match: 6. The length of the CDR3 is 16 residues. Only in-frame clones appear in the TCRdb table, and some are missing; sequencing was by immunoSEQ multiplex PCR. Here the sample spans roughly 60,000 clones, approximately 96% being singletons. The sequenced material came from PBMCs. The receptor's source is a man aged 18 to 29 in good health and CMV-seronegative. The chain couples TRBV4-1 to TRBJ2-2; 12 nucleotides match TRBD2. This CDR3 is CASSQWPSGRVGELFF. The CDR3 DNA reads as TGCGCCAGCAGCCAATGGCCTAGCGGGAGGGTGGGGGAGCTGTTTTTT.